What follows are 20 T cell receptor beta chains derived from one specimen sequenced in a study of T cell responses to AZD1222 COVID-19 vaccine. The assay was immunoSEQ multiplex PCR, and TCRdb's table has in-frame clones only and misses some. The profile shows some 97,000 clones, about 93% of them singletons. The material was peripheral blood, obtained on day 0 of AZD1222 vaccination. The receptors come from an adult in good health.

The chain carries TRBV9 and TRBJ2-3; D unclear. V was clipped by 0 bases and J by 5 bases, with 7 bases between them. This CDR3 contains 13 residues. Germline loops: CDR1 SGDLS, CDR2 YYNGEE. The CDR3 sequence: CASSVGNEDTQYF. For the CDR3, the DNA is TGTGCCAGCAGCGTAGGAAATGAAGATACGCAGTATTTT.

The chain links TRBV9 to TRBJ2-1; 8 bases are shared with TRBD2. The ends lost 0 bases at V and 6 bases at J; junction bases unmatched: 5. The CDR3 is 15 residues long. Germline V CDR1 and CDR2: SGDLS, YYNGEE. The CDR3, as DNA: TGTGCCAGCAGCGTAGCCAGCGGGAGTGGCAATGAGCAGTTCTTC. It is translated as CASSVASGSGNEQFF.

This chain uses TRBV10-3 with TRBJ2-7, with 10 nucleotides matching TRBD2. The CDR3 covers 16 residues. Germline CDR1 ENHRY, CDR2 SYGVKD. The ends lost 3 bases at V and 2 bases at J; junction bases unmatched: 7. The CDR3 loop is CAISERLAGEPYEQYF. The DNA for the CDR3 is TGTGCCATCAGTGAAAGGCTAGCGGGAGAACCCTACGAGCAGTACTTC.

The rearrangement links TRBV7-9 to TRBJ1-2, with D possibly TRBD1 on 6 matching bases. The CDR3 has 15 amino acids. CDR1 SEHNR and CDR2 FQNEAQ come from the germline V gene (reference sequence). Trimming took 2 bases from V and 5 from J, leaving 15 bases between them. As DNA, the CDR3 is TGTGCCAGCAGCTTATTTATACACGGACAGTATGGCTACACCTTC. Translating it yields CASSLFIHGQYGYTF.

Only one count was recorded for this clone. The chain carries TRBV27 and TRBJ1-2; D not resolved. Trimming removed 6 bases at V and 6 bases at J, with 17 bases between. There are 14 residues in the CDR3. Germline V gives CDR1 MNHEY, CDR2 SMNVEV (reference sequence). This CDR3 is CASRPFRWDDGYTF. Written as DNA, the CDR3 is TGTGCCAGCAGGCCCTTCCGGTGGGATGATGGCTACACCTTC.

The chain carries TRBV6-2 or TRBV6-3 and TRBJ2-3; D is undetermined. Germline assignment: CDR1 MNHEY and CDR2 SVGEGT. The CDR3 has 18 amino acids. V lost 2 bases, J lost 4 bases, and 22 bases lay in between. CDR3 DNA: TGTGCCAGCAGTTACGGCGGTCCCGAAAAGGGATGGGCAGATACGCAGTATTTT. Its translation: CASSYGGPEKGWADTQYF.

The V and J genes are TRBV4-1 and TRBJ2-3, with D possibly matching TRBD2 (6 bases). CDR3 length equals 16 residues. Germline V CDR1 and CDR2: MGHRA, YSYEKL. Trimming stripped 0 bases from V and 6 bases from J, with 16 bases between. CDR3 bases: TGCGCCAGCAGCCAAGAGTGGGCGGGATGGACGGATACGCAGTATTTT. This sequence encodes CASSQEWAGWTDTQYF.

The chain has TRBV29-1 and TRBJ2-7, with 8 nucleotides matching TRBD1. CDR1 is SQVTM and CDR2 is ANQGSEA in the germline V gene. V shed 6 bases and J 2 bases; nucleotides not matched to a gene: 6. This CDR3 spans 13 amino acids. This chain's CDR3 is CSVLGQAAYEQYF. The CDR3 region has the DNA TGCAGCGTCCTGGGACAGGCCGCCTACGAGCAGTACTTC.

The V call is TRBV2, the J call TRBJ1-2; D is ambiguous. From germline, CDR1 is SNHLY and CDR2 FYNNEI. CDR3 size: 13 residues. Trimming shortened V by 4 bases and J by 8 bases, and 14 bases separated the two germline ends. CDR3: CASSGTYIKGYTF. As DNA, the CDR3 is TGTGCCAGCAGTGGGACGTATATTAAGGGCTACACCTTC.

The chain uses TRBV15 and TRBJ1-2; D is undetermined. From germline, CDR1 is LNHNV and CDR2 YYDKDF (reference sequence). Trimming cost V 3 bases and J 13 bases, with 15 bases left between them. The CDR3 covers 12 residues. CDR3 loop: CATSSPGEYSTF. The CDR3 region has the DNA TGTGCCACCAGCAGCCCGGGCGAGTATTCCACCTTC.

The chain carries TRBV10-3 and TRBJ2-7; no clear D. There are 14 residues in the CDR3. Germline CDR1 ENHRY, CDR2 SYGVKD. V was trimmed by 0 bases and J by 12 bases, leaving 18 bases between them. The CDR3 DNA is TGTGCCATCAGTGAGTCGTCGGCGAACTCCAAGGGGTACTTC. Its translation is CAISESSANSKGYF.

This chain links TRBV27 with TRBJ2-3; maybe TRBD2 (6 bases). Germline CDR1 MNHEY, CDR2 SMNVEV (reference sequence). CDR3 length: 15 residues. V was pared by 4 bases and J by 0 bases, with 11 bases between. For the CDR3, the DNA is TGTGCCAGCAGTTATGGGACTCTGAGCACAGATACGCAGTATTTT. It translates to CASSYGTLSTDTQYF.

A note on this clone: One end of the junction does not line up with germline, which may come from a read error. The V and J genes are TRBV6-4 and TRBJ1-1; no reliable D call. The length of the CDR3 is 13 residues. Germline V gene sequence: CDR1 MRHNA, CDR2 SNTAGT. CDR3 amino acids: CATSREYGAEAFF. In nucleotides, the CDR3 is TGTGCCACCAGTAGGGAATACGGTGCTGAAGCTTTCTTT.

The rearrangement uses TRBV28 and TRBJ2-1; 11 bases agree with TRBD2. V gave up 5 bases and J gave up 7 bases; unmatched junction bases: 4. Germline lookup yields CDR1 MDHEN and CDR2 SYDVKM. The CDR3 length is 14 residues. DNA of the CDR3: TGTGCCAGCAGTACAAGGACTAGCGGGAATGAGCAGTTCTTC. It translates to CASSTRTSGNEQFF.

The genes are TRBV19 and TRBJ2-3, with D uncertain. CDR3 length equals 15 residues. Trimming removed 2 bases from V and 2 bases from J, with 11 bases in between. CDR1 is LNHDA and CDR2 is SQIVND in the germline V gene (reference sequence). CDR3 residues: CASSIPRAHTDTQYF. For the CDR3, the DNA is TGTGCCAGTAGTATACCACGAGCCCACACAGATACGCAGTATTTT.

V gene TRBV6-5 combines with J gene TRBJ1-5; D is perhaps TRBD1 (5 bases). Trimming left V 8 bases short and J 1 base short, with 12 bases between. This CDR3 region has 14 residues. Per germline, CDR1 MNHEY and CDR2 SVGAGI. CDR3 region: CASSLGGSNQPQHF. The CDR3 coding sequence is TGTGCCAGCTCCCTCGGGGGGAGCAATCAGCCCCAGCATTTT.

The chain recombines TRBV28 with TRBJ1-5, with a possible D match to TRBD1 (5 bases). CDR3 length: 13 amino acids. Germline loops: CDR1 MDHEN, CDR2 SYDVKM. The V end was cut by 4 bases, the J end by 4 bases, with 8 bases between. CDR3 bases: TGTGCCAGCAGTTCGGGGACGAATCAGCCCCAGCATTTT. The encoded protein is CASSSGTNQPQHF.

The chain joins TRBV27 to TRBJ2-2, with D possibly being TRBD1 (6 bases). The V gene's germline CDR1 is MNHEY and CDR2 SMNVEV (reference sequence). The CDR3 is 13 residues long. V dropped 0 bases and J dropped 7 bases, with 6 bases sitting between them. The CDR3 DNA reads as TGTGCCAGCAGTTTATCCAGGGGCGGGGAGCTGTTTTTT. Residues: CASSLSRGGELFF.

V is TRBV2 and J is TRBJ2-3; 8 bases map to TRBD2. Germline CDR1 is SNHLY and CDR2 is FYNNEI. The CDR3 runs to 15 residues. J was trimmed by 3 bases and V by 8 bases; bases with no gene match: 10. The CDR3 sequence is CASEMRAGETDTQYF. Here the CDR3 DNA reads TGTGCCAGCGAGATGCGAGCGGGAGAGACAGATACGCAGTATTTT. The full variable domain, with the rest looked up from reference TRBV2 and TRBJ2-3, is EPEVTQTPSHQVTQMGQEVILRCVPISNHLYFYWYRQILGQKVEFLVSFYNNEISEKSEIFDDQFSVERPDGSNFTLKIRSTKLEDSAMYFCASEMRAGETDTQYFGPGTRLTVL.

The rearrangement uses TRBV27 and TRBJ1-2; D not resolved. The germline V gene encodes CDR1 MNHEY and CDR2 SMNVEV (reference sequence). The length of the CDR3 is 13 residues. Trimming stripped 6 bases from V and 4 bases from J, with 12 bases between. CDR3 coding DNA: TGTGCCAGCAGCCCTACGGGTCTCTATGGCTACACCTTC. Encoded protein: CASSPTGLYGYTF.